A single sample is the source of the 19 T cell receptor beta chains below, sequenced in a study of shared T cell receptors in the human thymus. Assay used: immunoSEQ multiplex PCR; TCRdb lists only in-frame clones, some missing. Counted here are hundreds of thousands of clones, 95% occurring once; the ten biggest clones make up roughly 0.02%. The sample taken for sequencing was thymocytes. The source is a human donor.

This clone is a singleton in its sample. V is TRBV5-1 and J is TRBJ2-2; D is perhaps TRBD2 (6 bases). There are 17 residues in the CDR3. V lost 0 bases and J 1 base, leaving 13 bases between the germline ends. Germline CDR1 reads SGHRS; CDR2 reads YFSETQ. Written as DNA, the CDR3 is TGCGCCAGCAGCTTGGTTTGGCAGGGAGGGAACACCGGGGAGCTGTTTTTT. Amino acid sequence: CASSLVWQGGNTGELFF.

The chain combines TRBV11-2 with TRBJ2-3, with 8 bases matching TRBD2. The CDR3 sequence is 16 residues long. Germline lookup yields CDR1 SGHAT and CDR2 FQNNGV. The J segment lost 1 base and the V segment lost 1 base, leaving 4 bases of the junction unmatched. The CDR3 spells CASSLGTSGGTDTQYF. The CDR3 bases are TGTGCCAGCAGCTTAGGAACTAGCGGTGGCACAGATACGCAGTATTTT.

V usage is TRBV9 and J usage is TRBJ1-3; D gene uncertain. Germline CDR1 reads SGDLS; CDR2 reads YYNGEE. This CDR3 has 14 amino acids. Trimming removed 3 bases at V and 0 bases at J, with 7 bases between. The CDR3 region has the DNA TGTGCCAGCAGCGAACTGGTCTCTGGAAACACCATATATTTT. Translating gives CASSELVSGNTIYF.

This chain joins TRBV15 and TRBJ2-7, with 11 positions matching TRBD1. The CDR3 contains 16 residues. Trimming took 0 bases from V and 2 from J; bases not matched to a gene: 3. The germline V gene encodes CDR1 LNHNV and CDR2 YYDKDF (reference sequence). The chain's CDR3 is CATSRDMGQGAYEQYF. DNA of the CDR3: TGTGCCACCAGCAGAGATATGGGACAGGGGGCCTACGAGCAGTACTTC.

CDR3 sequence reads: CASSLGGSEAFF. The CDR3 DNA reads as TGTGCCAGCAGTTTGGGTGGGTCTGAAGCTTTCTTT. The V gene is TRBV27, the J gene TRBJ1-1, with D unclear. CDR3 length equals 12 residues. The V gene lost 3 bases and the J gene lost 6 bases, with 8 bases spanning the gap. Germline V lookup: CDR1 MNHEY, CDR2 SMNVEV (reference sequence).

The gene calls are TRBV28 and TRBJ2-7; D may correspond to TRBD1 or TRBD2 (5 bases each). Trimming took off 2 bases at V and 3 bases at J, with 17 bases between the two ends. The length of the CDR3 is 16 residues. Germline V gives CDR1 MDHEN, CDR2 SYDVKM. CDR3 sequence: CASSLRGPEGHYEQYF. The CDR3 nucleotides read TGTGCCAGCAGTTTAAGGGGACCCGAAGGCCACTACGAGCAGTACTTC.

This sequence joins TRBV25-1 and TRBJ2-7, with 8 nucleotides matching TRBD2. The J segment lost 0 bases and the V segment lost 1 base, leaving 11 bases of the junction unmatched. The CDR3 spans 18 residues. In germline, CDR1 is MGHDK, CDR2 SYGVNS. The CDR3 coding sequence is TGTGCCAGCAGTGAATCGGGAGAGCGGGAGCGGACCTCCTACGAGCAGTACTTC. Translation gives CASSESGERERTSYEQYF.

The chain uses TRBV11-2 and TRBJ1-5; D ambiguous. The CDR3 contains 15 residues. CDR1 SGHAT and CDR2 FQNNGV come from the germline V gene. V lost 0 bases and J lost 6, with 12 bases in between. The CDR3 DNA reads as TGTGCCAGCAGCTTAGATCGTCGGGTTGGTCAGCCCCAGCATTTT. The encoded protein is CASSLDRRVGQPQHF.

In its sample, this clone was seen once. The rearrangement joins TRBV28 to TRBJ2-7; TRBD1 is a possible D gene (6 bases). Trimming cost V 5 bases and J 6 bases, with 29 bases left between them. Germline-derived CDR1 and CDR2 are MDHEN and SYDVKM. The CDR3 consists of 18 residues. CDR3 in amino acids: CASSAGAGDHSVAGEQYF. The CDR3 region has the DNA TGTGCCAGCAGTGCGGGTGCAGGGGACCACTCGGTAGCCGGCGAGCAGTACTTC.

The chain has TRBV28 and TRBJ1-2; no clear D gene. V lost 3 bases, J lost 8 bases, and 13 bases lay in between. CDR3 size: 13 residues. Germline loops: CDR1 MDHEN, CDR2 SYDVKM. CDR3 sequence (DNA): TGTGCCAGCAGTTTCGCAGTCCTGGGGGGCTACACCTTC. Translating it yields CASSFAVLGGYTF.

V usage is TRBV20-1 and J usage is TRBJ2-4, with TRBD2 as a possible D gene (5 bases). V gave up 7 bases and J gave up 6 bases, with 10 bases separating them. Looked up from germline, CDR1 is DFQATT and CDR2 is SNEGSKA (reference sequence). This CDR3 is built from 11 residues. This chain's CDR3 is CSVMRVNIQYF. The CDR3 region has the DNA TGCAGTGTTATGAGGGTAAACATTCAGTACTTC.

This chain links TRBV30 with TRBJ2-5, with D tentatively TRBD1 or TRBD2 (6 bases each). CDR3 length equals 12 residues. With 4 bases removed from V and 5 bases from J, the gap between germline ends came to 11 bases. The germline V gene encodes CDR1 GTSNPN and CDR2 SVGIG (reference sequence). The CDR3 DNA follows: TGTGCCTGGAACACAGGGAGGGAGACCCAGTACTTC. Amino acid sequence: CAWNTGRETQYF.

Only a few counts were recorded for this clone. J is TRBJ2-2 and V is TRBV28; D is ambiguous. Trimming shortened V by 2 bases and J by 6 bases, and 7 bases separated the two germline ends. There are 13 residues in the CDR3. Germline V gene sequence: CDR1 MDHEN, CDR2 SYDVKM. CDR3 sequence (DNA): TGTGCCAGCAGTTTAGGCGAGGCCGGGGAGCTGTTTTTT. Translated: CASSLGEAGELFF.

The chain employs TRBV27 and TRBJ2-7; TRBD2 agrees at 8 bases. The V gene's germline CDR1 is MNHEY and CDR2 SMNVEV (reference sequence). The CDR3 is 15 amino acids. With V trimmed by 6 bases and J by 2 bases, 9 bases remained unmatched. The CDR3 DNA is TGTGCCAGCAGCCTGAAGCGGGAGTCCCCCTACGAGCAGTACTTC. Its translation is CASSLKRESPYEQYF.

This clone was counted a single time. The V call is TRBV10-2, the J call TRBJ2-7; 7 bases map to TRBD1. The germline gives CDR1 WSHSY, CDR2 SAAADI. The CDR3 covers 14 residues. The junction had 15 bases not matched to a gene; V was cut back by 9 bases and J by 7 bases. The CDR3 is CASTRTGSFVEQYF. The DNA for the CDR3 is TGCGCCAGTACTCGGACAGGTTCCTTCGTGGAGCAGTACTTC.

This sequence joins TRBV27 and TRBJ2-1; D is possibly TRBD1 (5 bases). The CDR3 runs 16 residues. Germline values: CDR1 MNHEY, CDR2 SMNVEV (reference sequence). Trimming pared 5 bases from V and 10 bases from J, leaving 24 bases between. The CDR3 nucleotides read TGTGCCAGCAGTGATAAGGACCCTCAGGGTTTGTACGAGCAGTTCTTC. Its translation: CASSDKDPQGLYEQFF.

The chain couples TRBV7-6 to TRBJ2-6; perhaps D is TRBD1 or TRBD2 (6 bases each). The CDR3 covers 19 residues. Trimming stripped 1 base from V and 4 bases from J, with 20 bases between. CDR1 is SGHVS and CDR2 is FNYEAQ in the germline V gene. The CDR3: CASSLVGGLAVSGANVLTF. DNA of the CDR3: TGTGCCAGCAGCTTAGTGGGGGGCCTTGCCGTTTCGGGGGCCAACGTCCTGACTTTC.

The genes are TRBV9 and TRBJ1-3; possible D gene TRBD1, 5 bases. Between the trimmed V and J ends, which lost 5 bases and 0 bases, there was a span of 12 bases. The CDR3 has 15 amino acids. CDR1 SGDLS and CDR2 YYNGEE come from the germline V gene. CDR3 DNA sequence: TGTGCCAGCAGACCAGGGAATTCCTCTGGAAACACCATATATTTT. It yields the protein CASRPGNSSGNTIYF.

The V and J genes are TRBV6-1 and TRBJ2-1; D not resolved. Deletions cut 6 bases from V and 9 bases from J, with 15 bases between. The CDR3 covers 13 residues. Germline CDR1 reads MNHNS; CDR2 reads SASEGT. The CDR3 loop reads CASRELLGFEQFF. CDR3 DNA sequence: TGTGCCAGCAGAGAACTCCTAGGCTTTGAGCAGTTCTTC.